These 2 T cell receptor beta chains came from one sample sequenced in a study of neoadjuvant nivolumab and ipilimumab in lung cancer. The table came from immunoSEQ multiplex PCR; TCRdb's copy has only in-frame clones and leaves some out. The data contain 4,500 to 5,500 clones, around 80% of them seen just once; the ten biggest clones take up over 3%. Sample: normal lung tissue adjacent to the tumor, taken after neoadjuvant nivolumab, alone or with ipilimumab, at or shortly before surgery. These receptors were collected from an adult with non-small cell lung cancer. Some clones in this sample may be carry-over from other donors' samples.

This clone appeared once. The chain couples TRBV11-1 to TRBJ2-7, with 8 bases lining up with TRBD1. Looked up from germline, CDR1 is SGHAT and CDR2 is FQDESV (reference sequence). J was trimmed by 3 bases and V by 2 bases; bases with no gene match: 3. The CDR3 is made up of 14 amino acids. CDR3 bases: TGTGCCAGCAGCTTACAGGGGGCTAGCTACGAGCAGTACTTC. This sequence encodes CASSLQGASYEQYF.

This rearrangement joins TRBV7-2 to TRBJ2-7; D gene ambiguous. Germline loops: CDR1 SGHTA, CDR2 FQGNSA. The ends were cut back, 2 bases at V and 0 bases at J, with 11 bases in the middle. CDR3 length: 15 amino acids. The CDR3 nucleotides read TGTGCCAGCAGCTTATTTGGTTTCGGCTCCTACGAGCAGTACTTC. This encodes CASSLFGFGSYEQYF. Combining the CDR3 with reference TRBV7-2 and TRBJ2-7 gives the whole variable domain GAGVSQSPSNKVTEKGKDVELRCDPISGHTALYWYRQSLGQGLEFLIYFQGNSAPDKSGLPSDRFSAERTGGSVSTLTIQRTQQEDSAVYLCASSLFGFGSYEQYFGPGTRLTVT.